Following are 10 T cell receptor beta chains from one sample sequenced in a study of blood T cells in healthy people across ages. Primed by a sample-barcoded 5' primer and a J-beta primer mix, a second PCR proceeded for about 7 to 12 cycles. TCRdb recomputed calls from the 5' RACE reads with MiXCR, one row per CDR3 protein. The table includes roughly 1,500,000 distinct CDR3 sequences, 40% to 50% detected once. Specimen: blood. The origin of the receptors is a woman aged 18-29 years in good health.

This clonotype was picked up a small number of times. This rearrangement joins TRBV6-6 to TRBJ2-2, with D hard to call. The CDR3 spans 14 residues. The V gene lost 7 bases and the J gene lost 2 bases, with 11 bases spanning the gap. Germline CDR1 is MNHNY and CDR2 is SVGAGI (reference sequence). The CDR3 bases are TGTGCCAGCAAACTGGACCCAAACACCGGGGAGCTGTTTTTT. Translated, it gives CASKLDPNTGELFF.

In this sample, this clonotype turned up a few times. This chain joins TRBV7-9 and TRBJ2-3; possibly TRBD1 for D (7 bases). CDR3 length: 16 residues. From germline, CDR1 is SEHNR and CDR2 FQNEAQ (reference sequence). Trimming took off 5 bases at V and 0 bases at J, with 15 bases between the two ends. The CDR3 nucleotides are TGTGCCAGCAGCCCACAGGGGAGGACTAGCACAGATACGCAGTATTTT. Translated: CASSPQGRTSTDTQYF.

Worth noting for this clonotype: At one end, the junction sequence differs from germline, possibly due to a read error. This rearrangement joins TRBV6-1 to TRBJ2-7, with D unresolved. Germline V gene lookup returns CDR1 MNHNS and CDR2 SASEGT. The CDR3 length is 12 residues. CDR3 amino acids: CASGDITYEQYF. The DNA for the CDR3 is TGTGCCAGCGGTGACATAACCTACGAGCAGTACTTC.

This clonotype was detected only once. The chain links TRBV19 to TRBJ1-2; no firm D call. The CDR3 sequence is 14 residues long. Germline V gives CDR1 LNHDA, CDR2 SQIVND (reference sequence). The germline V and J ends were trimmed by 2 bases and 10 bases, with 17 bases remaining between them. CDR3 sequence reads: CASSITPDGKVYTF. DNA for the CDR3: TGTGCCAGTAGTATAACCCCGGACGGGAAAGTCTACACCTTC. Based on the CDR3 plus reference TRBV19 and TRBJ1-2, the full variable domain is DGGITQSPKYLFRKEGQNVTLSCEQNLNHDAMYWYRQDPGQGLRLIYYSQIVNDFQKGDIAEGYSVSREKKESFPLTVTSAQKNPTAFYLCASSITPDGKVYTFGSGTRLTVV.

This clonotype turned up a few times. The chain carries TRBV20-1 and TRBJ1-5, with D possibly being TRBD1 (6 bases). V was cut by 6 bases and J by 6 bases, with 15 bases left in between. The CDR3 length is 13 residues. Germline V gene sequence: CDR1 DFQATT, CDR2 SNEGSKA (reference sequence). The CDR3 DNA follows: TGCAGTGCCCGGGACATTGGAAGTCAGCCCCAGCATTTT. Amino acid sequence: CSARDIGSQPQHF.

The sample holds a few counts of this clonotype. V is TRBV5-1 and J is TRBJ2-7; 9 nucleotides align to TRBD1. Per the germline V gene, CDR1 is SGHRS and CDR2 is YFSETQ. There are 16 residues in the CDR3. V lost 1 base and J lost 1; bases outside the gene matches: 6. This CDR3 reads CASSLIPTGGSYEQYF. Written as DNA, the CDR3 is TGCGCCAGCAGCTTGATTCCGACAGGGGGTTCCTACGAGCAGTACTTC.

On this clonotype: At one end, the junction sequence differs from germline, possibly due to a read error. The J gene is TRBJ2-5, the V gene TRBV7-2; 7 nucleotides align to TRBD1. The length of the CDR3 is 14 residues. Germline V gene lookup returns CDR1 SGHTA and CDR2 FQGNSA. CDR3 sequence reads: CAGSLNPGGETQYF. The DNA of the CDR3 is TGTGCCGGCAGCTTAAATCCAGGGGGAGAGACCCAGTACTTC.

This chain links TRBV2 with TRBJ1-5, with D possibly being TRBD1 (6 bases). CDR1 is SNHLY and CDR2 is FYNNEI in the germline V gene. The ends were cut back, 8 bases at V and 2 bases at J, with 13 bases in the middle. This CDR3 spans 14 amino acids. This chain's CDR3 is CASRAGVGNQPQHF. The CDR3 coding sequence is TGTGCCAGCCGGGCAGGGGTAGGCAATCAGCCCCAGCATTTT.

This clonotype was counted only a few times. CDR3 sequence reads: CASSPWGGQGATGELFF. The CDR3 coding sequence is TGCGCCAGCAGCCCTTGGGGCGGACAGGGGGCCACCGGGGAGCTGTTTTTT. V usage is TRBV5-1 and J usage is TRBJ2-2; 11 nucleotides match TRBD1. Unmatched junction bases numbered 9, after V lost 4 bases and J lost 4 bases. CDR3 length: 17 residues. Germline CDR1 is SGHRS and CDR2 is YFSETQ. Drawing the rest from reference TRBV5-1 and TRBJ2-2, the complete variable domain is KAGVTQTPRYLIKTRGQQVTLSCSPISGHRSVSWYQQTPGQGLQFLFEYFSETQRNKGNFPGRFSGRQFSNSRSEMNVSTLELGDSALYLCASSPWGGQGATGELFFGEGSRLTVL.

There are a few counts of this clonotype. This sequence joins TRBV7-8 and TRBJ2-1; 7 bases agree with TRBD2. J was trimmed by 5 bases and V by 5 bases; bases with no gene match: 9. Germline lookup yields CDR1 SGHVS and CDR2 FQNEAQ. The CDR3 length is 15 residues. The CDR3 nucleotides are TGTGCCAGCAGCATCGGACTAGGTTCCCACAATGAGCAGTTCTTC. Its protein is CASSIGLGSHNEQFF.